This entry lists 7 T cell receptor beta chains sequenced from one sample in a study of shared clonotypes between healthy human individuals. Terminally differentiated effector memory CD45RA+ cells were left out of the naive CD8 fraction, which was CD45RO-negative and positively selected for CCR7. The data were produced by immunoSEQ multiplex PCR, yet TCRdb's version contains in-frame clones alone and is incomplete. The table shows approximately 840,000 clones, with approximately 96% occurring only once. Input material: naive CD8+ T cells sorted from blood. These receptors were collected from a man aged 30-40 years in good health.

The chain uses TRBV28 and TRBJ1-2, with 9 bases fitting TRBD1. With V trimmed by 1 base and J by 2 bases, 8 bases remained unmatched. This CDR3 has 17 amino acids. Germline V gives CDR1 MDHEN, CDR2 SYDVKM. This CDR3 reads CASSLYMTGGRNYGYTF. The CDR3 DNA reads as TGTGCCAGCAGTTTATACATGACAGGGGGACGGAACTATGGCTACACCTTC.

This rearrangement joins TRBV7-9 to TRBJ2-7, with TRBD1 matching 10 bases. There are 16 residues in the CDR3. V lost 6 bases to trimming and J lost 5 bases; unmatched junction nucleotides: 13. Per germline, CDR1 SEHNR and CDR2 FQNEAQ (reference sequence). The DNA of the CDR3 is TGTGCCAGCAGGTCCTCCCCGGGACAGGGGAGCAACGAGCAGTACTTC. Its protein is CASRSSPGQGSNEQYF.

This clone is a singleton in its sample. V usage is TRBV29-1 and J usage is TRBJ2-3, with 13 bases matching TRBD2. V trimming: 4 bases; J trimming: 2 bases; junction bases outside the gene matches: 3. CDR3 size: 15 residues. Per the germline V gene, CDR1 is SQVTM and CDR2 is ANQGSEA. The CDR3 sequence: CSVATSGGLTDTQYF. CDR3 DNA: TGCAGCGTTGCGACTAGCGGGGGGCTCACAGATACGCAGTATTTT.

The chain joins TRBV7-9 to TRBJ1-1; 9 bases fit TRBD1. Germline V CDR1 and CDR2: SEHNR, FQNEAQ (reference sequence). The CDR3 is made up of 12 amino acids. Trimming at V came to 5 bases and at J to 7 bases, leaving 2 bases not matched to a gene. The CDR3, as DNA: TGTGCCAGCAGCGGGACAGGGATTGAAGCTTTCTTT. This translates into CASSGTGIEAFF.

This chain links TRBV28 with TRBJ2-7; tentatively, D is TRBD1 or TRBD2 (5 bases each). From germline, CDR1 is MDHEN and CDR2 SYDVKM. V was trimmed by 6 bases and J by 5 bases, leaving 17 bases between them. This CDR3 spans 14 amino acids. The CDR3 spells CASRAFFGDHEQYF. The CDR3 DNA reads as TGTGCCAGCAGGGCCTTCTTCGGGGACCACGAGCAGTACTTC.

The rearrangement uses TRBV6-5 and TRBJ1-2; tentative D call: TRBD1 (6 bases). The ends were cut back, 0 bases at V and 8 bases at J, with 19 bases in the middle. Per the germline V gene, CDR1 is MNHEY and CDR2 is SVGAGI. The CDR3 has 16 amino acids. The CDR3 coding sequence is TGTGCCAGCAGTTACTCGAACCCTCAGGGGCTGGGAGGCTACACCTTC. It encodes CASSYSNPQGLGGYTF.

This clone was seen a single time. The rearrangement links TRBV7-9 to TRBJ2-7; D possibly matches TRBD1 or TRBD2 (5 bases each). Germline V gives CDR1 SEHNR, CDR2 FQNEAQ (reference sequence). This CDR3 spans 15 amino acids. Deletions cut 5 bases from V and 2 bases from J, with 16 bases between. CDR3 bases: TGTGCCAGCAGCCCAACCGGGACGGTGGCCTACGAGCAGTACTTC. It encodes CASSPTGTVAYEQYF.